What follows is one TCR beta chain and its context. Trimming pared 6 bases from V and 1 base from J, leaving 22 bases between. Germline V gene sequence: CDR1 LGHNA, CDR2 YSLEER. The CDR3 contains 17 residues. These data are taken from a study of cytomegalovirus exposure and HLA in healthy donors. Primers included in the PCR were 60 Vbeta and 13 Jbeta primers. Profiling relied on immunoSEQ multiplex PCR, and the TCRdb table lists in-frame clones only, not all of them. The repertoire consists of about 170,000 clones, with roughly 80% occurring once and the leading ten covering over 0.65%. The chain couples TRBV4-3 to TRBJ2-7; no definite D call. The sequence was collected from a woman under 30 in good health and CMV-seronegative. Sequenced material: PBMCs. CDR3 residues: CASSRSHEAFSSYEQYF. CDR3 DNA: TGCGCCAGCAGTAGAAGTCATGAAGCCTTCTCTTCCTACGAGCAGTACTTC.